Presented here are 5 T cell receptor beta chains from one specimen sequenced in a study of T cell changes during pregnancy in multiple sclerosis. Only in-frame clones appear in the TCRdb table, and some are missing; sequencing was by immunoSEQ multiplex PCR. The sample lists 50,000 to 65,000 clones; about nine tenths were seen once. Here the sequenced sample was CD4+ T cells from peripheral blood mononuclear cells, taken in the third trimester of pregnancy. These receptor sequences come from a female donor with multiple sclerosis, enrolled in a pregnancy study.

V gene TRBV29-1 combines with J gene TRBJ2-5; TRBD2 aligns across 7 bases. V lost 7 bases and J lost 5; bases outside the gene matches: 13. The CDR3 runs to 14 residues. Germline CDR1 reads SQVTM; CDR2 reads ANQGSEA. Here the CDR3 DNA reads TGCAGCGGCCGACAGAGACTAGCAACTGAGACCCAGTACTTC. The encoded protein is CSGRQRLATETQYF.

V usage is TRBV19 and J usage is TRBJ1-1, with D unresolved. V dropped 3 bases and J dropped 0 bases, with 11 bases sitting between them. Germline loops: CDR1 LNHDA, CDR2 SQIVND (reference sequence). CDR3 size: 15 residues. This CDR3 reads CASSIEGVMNTEAFF. DNA of the CDR3: TGTGCCAGTAGTATCGAGGGAGTTATGAACACTGAAGCTTTCTTT.

The rearrangement joins TRBV5-1 to TRBJ2-1; TRBD2 matches 11 bases. This CDR3 region has 15 residues. Trimming removed 8 bases from V and 9 bases from J; junction bases left unmatched: 13. CDR1 and CDR2 (germline): SGHRS, YFSETQ. CDR3 nucleotide sequence: TGCGCCAGTTGTTCGACTAGCGGGAAGAACGGTGAGCAGTTCTTC. Translating gives CASCSTSGKNGEQFF.

The gene calls are TRBV2 and TRBJ1-1, with 10 bases matching TRBD1. CDR1 and CDR2 from the germline V gene are SNHLY and FYNNEI. CDR3 length equals 14 residues. The J segment lost 1 base and the V segment lost 6 bases, leaving 2 bases of the junction unmatched. The CDR3 region has the DNA TGTGCCAGCAGGGGGGACAGGGGGAACACTGAAGCTTTCTTT. Amino acids: CASRGDRGNTEAFF.

V and J are TRBV7-8 and TRBJ2-2; 7 nucleotides match TRBD1. After removal of 5 bases from V and 7 bases from J, the junction contained 13 bases not matched to a gene. Germline V lookup: CDR1 SGHVS, CDR2 FQNEAQ. The CDR3 is made up of 16 amino acids. The CDR3 loop reads CASSHRQGMASGELFF. The CDR3 bases are TGTGCCAGCAGCCACCGACAGGGAATGGCGAGCGGGGAGCTGTTTTTT.